The 21 T cell receptor beta chains given below trace back to one sample, sequenced in a study of cytomegalovirus exposure and HLA in healthy donors. The table came from immunoSEQ multiplex PCR; TCRdb's copy has only in-frame clones and leaves some out. In the table there are a few hundred thousand clones, about 90% of which are singletons. The sample taken for sequencing was PBMCs. The source of these receptors is a woman aged 18 to 35 in good health and CMV-seronegative.

V is TRBV9 and J is TRBJ2-4, with D possibly matching TRBD1 (6 bases). The germline V and J ends were trimmed by 4 bases and 9 bases, with 14 bases remaining between them. Germline CDR1 is SGDLS and CDR2 is YYNGEE. The length of the CDR3 is 13 residues. The CDR3 region is CASSLALRGIQYF. CDR3 DNA sequence: TGTGCCAGCAGCTTAGCCCTCAGGGGCATTCAGTACTTC.

The J gene is TRBJ2-4, the V gene TRBV6-1, with D maybe TRBD1 (6 bases). Trimming stripped 4 bases from V and 4 bases from J, with 11 bases between. Germline-derived CDR1 and CDR2 are MNHNS and SASEGT. CDR3 length equals 14 residues. The CDR3 DNA is TGTGCCAGCAGTGGCCGGGACAAGAAAAACATTCAGTACTTC. Translated: CASSGRDKKNIQYF.

The chain uses TRBV9 and TRBJ1-5, with D unresolved. CDR1 is SGDLS, CDR2 YYNGEE, per germline. This CDR3 comprises 16 residues. Trimming removed 0 bases at V and 0 bases at J, with 10 bases between. The CDR3 coding sequence is TGTGCCAGCAGCGTAGGTACACCGTATAGCAATCAGCCCCAGCATTTT. Its translation: CASSVGTPYSNQPQHF.

This rearrangement joins TRBV13 to TRBJ2-1; no clear D. Deletions cut 5 bases from V and 1 base from J, with 6 bases between. The germline gives CDR1 PRHDT, CDR2 FYEKMQ (reference sequence). This CDR3 is 13 amino acids long. CDR3 residues: CASSTQSYNEQFF. The CDR3, as DNA: TGTGCCAGCAGCACACAATCCTACAATGAGCAGTTCTTC. Using reference TRBV13 and TRBJ2-1 for the parts outside the CDR3, the full variable domain is AAGVIQSPRHLIKEKRETATLKCYPIPRHDTVYWYQQGPGQDPQFLISFYEKMQSDKGSIPDRFSAQQFSDYHSELNMSSLELGDSALYFCASSTQSYNEQFFGPGTRLTVL.

The chain carries TRBV11-3 and TRBJ2-7; possibly TRBD2 for D (5 bases). The germline CDR1 and CDR2 sequences are SGHNT and YENEEA. Trimming stripped 5 bases from V and 2 bases from J, with 16 bases between. CDR3 length: 15 residues. CDR3 sequence reads: CASSPSGSATYEQYF. The DNA of the CDR3 is TGTGCCAGCAGCCCGTCGGGGTCCGCGACCTACGAGCAGTACTTC. The full variable domain, completed using reference TRBV11-3 and TRBJ2-7, is EAGVVQSPRYKIIEKKQPVAFWCNPISGHNTLYWYLQNLGQGPELLIRYENEEAVDDSQLPKDRFSAERLKGVDSTLKIQPAELGDSAVYLCASSPSGSATYEQYFGPGTRLTVT.

This clone appeared once. The rearrangement links TRBV6-1 to TRBJ2-3; 11 bases line up with TRBD1. This CDR3 is 16 amino acids long. With V trimmed by 2 bases and J by 3 bases, 4 bases remained unmatched. The germline gives CDR1 MNHNS, CDR2 SASEGT. CDR3 residues: CASSELGQGATDTQYF. CDR3 sequence (DNA): TGTGCCAGCAGTGAACTAGGACAGGGGGCTACAGATACGCAGTATTTT.

V is TRBV18 and J is TRBJ1-4; possible D gene TRBD1, 6 bases. Trimming stripped 1 base from V and 3 bases from J, with 18 bases between. Germline V gene lookup returns CDR1 KGHSH and CDR2 LQKENI. This CDR3 has 18 amino acids. CDR3 sequence reads: CASSPQKGRGFPNEKLFF. CDR3 nucleotide sequence: TGTGCCAGCTCACCACAGAAGGGCAGGGGTTTTCCTAATGAAAAACTGTTTTTT. The full variable domain, completed using reference TRBV18 and TRBJ1-4, is NAGVMQNPRHLVRRRGQEARLRCSPMKGHSHVYWYRQLPEEGLKFMVYLQKENIIDESGMPKERFSAEFPKEGPSILRIQQVVRGDSAAYFCASSPQKGRGFPNEKLFFGSGTQLSVL.

The V gene is TRBV5-1, the J gene TRBJ2-5; 8 positions match TRBD1. The CDR3 is 16 amino acids. V was clipped by 4 bases and J by 4 bases; unmatched bases: 12. Looked up from germline, CDR1 is SGHRS and CDR2 is YFSETQ. The CDR3 DNA sequence: TGCGCCAGCAGCACCGGACAGGGTACTTCCCGAGAGACCCAGTACTTC. Translated, it gives CASSTGQGTSRETQYF.

The J gene is TRBJ1-1, the V gene TRBV19; 10 bases agree with TRBD1. Germline values: CDR1 LNHDA, CDR2 SQIVND (reference sequence). Trimming at V came to 7 bases and at J to 4 bases, leaving 6 bases not matched to a gene. The CDR3 contains 14 residues. CDR3 DNA: TGTGCCAGTAACCAGGACAGGGGGGCCACTGAAGCTTTCTTT. Amino acid sequence: CASNQDRGATEAFF.

This chain connects TRBV18 to TRBJ2-7; 7 nucleotides line up with TRBD1. The V gene end was trimmed by 3 bases and the J gene end by 1 base; junction bases not matched to a gene: 6. The CDR3 runs to 15 residues. Germline values: CDR1 KGHSH, CDR2 LQKENI. The CDR3 loop is CASSPDREFSYEQYF. The CDR3 DNA reads as TGTGCCAGCTCACCCGACAGGGAGTTTTCCTACGAGCAGTACTTC. Filled out from reference TRBV18 and TRBJ2-7, the complete variable domain reads NAGVMQNPRHLVRRRGQEARLRCSPMKGHSHVYWYRQLPEEGLKFMVYLQKENIIDESGMPKERFSAEFPKEGPSILRIQQVVRGDSAAYFCASSPDREFSYEQYFGPGTRLTVT.

This chain links TRBV11-2 with TRBJ2-7; D might be TRBD2 (5 bases). From germline, CDR1 is SGHAT and CDR2 FQNNGV. The CDR3 extends over 12 amino acids. V lost 3 bases to trimming and J lost 4 bases, with 7 bases between them. CDR3 sequence reads: CASSFGDYEQYV. In DNA, the CDR3 is TGTGCCAGCAGCTTCGGGGATTACGAGCAGTACGTC.

V and J are TRBV7-9 and TRBJ2-1, with D uncertain. The CDR3 sequence is 11 residues long. The germline V gene has CDR1 SEHNR and CDR2 FQNEAQ (reference sequence). Trimming removed 6 bases at V and 10 bases at J, with 10 bases between. Here the CDR3 DNA reads TGTGCCAGCAGAACAACAGTCGAGCAGTTCTTC. Translating it yields CASRTTVEQFF.

The chain employs TRBV5-1 and TRBJ2-1, with 7 bases fitting TRBD1. Per germline, CDR1 SGHRS and CDR2 YFSETQ. The CDR3 has 16 amino acids. Losses at the gene ends were 4 bases for V and 5 bases for J; bases not matched to a gene: 12. For the CDR3, the DNA is TGCGCCAGCAGCCTACGACAGGGTGTTTCCGACAATGAGCAGTTCTTC. Its translation is CASSLRQGVSDNEQFF.

The CDR3 spells CASRKRRGRVSSYEQYF. The CDR3 DNA follows: TGTGCCAGCAGGAAGAGGCGGGGCAGGGTCTCCTCCTACGAGCAGTACTTC. The chain uses TRBV2 and TRBJ2-7; perhaps TRBD2 as D (6 bases). V lost 6 bases and J 0 bases, leaving 21 bases between the germline ends. CDR3 length: 17 residues. CDR1 and CDR2 from the germline V gene are SNHLY and FYNNEI.

The rearrangement uses TRBV5-4 and TRBJ2-5; D may be TRBD2 (5 bases). CDR3 length equals 14 residues. V shed 0 bases and J shed 1 base, with 7 bases lying between them. CDR1 is SGHNT and CDR2 is YYREEE in the germline V gene (reference sequence). CDR3: CASSLVASQETQYF. Here the CDR3 DNA reads TGTGCCAGCAGCTTGGTAGCGAGCCAAGAGACCCAGTACTTC.

The chain recombines TRBV27 with TRBJ2-3, with 10 nucleotides matching TRBD1. The CDR3 has 15 amino acids. V lost 6 bases to trimming and J lost 1 base; unmatched junction nucleotides: 4. Per germline, CDR1 MNHEY and CDR2 SMNVEV (reference sequence). The chain's CDR3 is CASRQTGGGTDTQYF. DNA for the CDR3: TGTGCCAGCAGACAGACAGGGGGCGGCACAGATACGCAGTATTTT.

The chain joins TRBV29-1 to TRBJ2-5; a weak D match, TRBD2 (6 bases). V was cut by 6 bases and J by 0 bases, with 17 bases left in between. Germline CDR1 SQVTM, CDR2 ANQGSEA. The CDR3 is 15 amino acids. The CDR3, as DNA: TGCAGCGTCTCCAACCGACTAGGCTACCAAGAGACCCAGTACTTC. Amino acid sequence: CSVSNRLGYQETQYF.

This clone was picked up one time. This chain uses TRBV5-1 with TRBJ2-2; tentatively, D is TRBD1 (6 bases). Trimming took 4 bases from V and 1 from J, leaving 11 bases between them. Germline CDR1 is SGHRS and CDR2 is YFSETQ. CDR3 length equals 15 residues. CDR3 sequence (DNA): TGCGCCAGCAGCCGGTCGGACAGGAACACCGGGGAGCTGTTTTTT. It translates to CASSRSDRNTGELFF.

V is TRBV6-6 and J is TRBJ2-7, with a weak D call TRBD2 (5 bases). Per the germline V gene, CDR1 is MNHNY and CDR2 is SVGAGI (reference sequence). The CDR3 is 12 residues long. The V gene lost 2 bases and the J gene lost 13 bases, with 15 bases spanning the gap. The CDR3: CASSYVRGSIYF. CDR3 coding DNA: TGTGCCAGCAGTTACGTCAGAGGGTCGATCTACTTC.

The V and J genes are TRBV7-9 and TRBJ1-6, with TRBD1 matching 8 bases. Germline loops: CDR1 SEHNR, CDR2 FQNEAQ (reference sequence). V was pared by 5 bases and J by 7 bases, with 13 bases of the junction left unmatched. This CDR3 has 17 amino acids. In DNA form, the CDR3 reads TGTGCCAGCAGCCTACCCCTGCTGACAGGGGACAATTCACCCCTCCACTTT. It yields the protein CASSLPLLTGDNSPLHF.

This chain joins TRBV4-2 and TRBJ1-3; 9 bases line up with TRBD1. Germline CDR1 is LGHNA and CDR2 is YNFKEQ. This CDR3 spans 16 amino acids. V shed 0 bases, J shed 5 bases, and the junction held 5 bases outside the gene matches. CDR3 protein: CASSQERTGVRNTIYF. CDR3 nucleotides: TGTGCCAGCAGCCAAGAGAGGACAGGGGTGAGAAACACCATATATTTT.